The sample holds one count of the clone carrying this TCR beta chain. The entry originates in a study of shared clonotypes between healthy human individuals. The CDR3 totals 15 residues. Germline CDR1 is SEHNR and CDR2 is FQNEAQ (reference sequence). V lost 5 bases and J lost 2, with 15 bases in between. Only in-frame clones appear in the TCRdb table, and some are missing; sequencing was by immunoSEQ multiplex PCR. The data contain millions of clones, approximately 92% of them singletons. This clonotype originated in a man aged 18 to 30 in good health. The sequenced sample was naive CD4+ T cells sorted from blood. Subset: CD45RA+ positively selected. The chain uses TRBV7-9 and TRBJ1-2; D gene ambiguous. The CDR3 DNA reads as TGTGCCAGCAGCCCCTCCGATCCGGGGAACTATGGCTACACCTTC. This sequence encodes CASSPSDPGNYGYTF.